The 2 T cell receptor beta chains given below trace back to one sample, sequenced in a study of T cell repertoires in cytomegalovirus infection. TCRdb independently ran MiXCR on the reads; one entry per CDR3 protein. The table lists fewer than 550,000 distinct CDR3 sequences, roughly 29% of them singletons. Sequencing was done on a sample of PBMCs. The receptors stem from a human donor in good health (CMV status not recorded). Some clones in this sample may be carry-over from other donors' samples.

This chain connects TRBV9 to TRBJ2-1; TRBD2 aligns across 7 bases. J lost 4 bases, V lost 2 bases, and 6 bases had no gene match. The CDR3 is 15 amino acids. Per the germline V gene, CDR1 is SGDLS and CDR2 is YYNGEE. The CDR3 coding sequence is TGTGCCAGCAGCGTTGGGGCTAGCGGATACAATGAGCAGTTCTTC. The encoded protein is CASSVGASGYNEQFF.

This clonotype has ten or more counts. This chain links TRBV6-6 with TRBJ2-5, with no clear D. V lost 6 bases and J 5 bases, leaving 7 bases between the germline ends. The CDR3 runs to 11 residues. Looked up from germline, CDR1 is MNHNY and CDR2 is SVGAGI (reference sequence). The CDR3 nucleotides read TGTGCCAGCAGCCCCTTGGAGACCCAGTACTTC. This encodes CASSPLETQYF.